The present entry profiles one T cell receptor (beta chain) with its context. cDNA came from about 0.5 to 1 ug RNA primed by random hexamers. It was immunoSEQ multiplex PCR that amplified TCR beta CDR3 across 54 Vbeta and 13 Jbeta. MiXCR was run by TCRdb on the immunoSEQ multiplex PCR reads, yielding one entry per CDR3 protein. The sample consists of about 50,000 distinct CDR3 sequences, around 93% of them appearing once. Between the trimmed V and J ends, which lost 2 bases and 5 bases, there was a span of 16 bases. This CDR3 is built from 15 residues. The germline gives CDR1 SGHRS, CDR2 YFSETQ. These data belong to a study of CD8 T cells in Susac syndrome. The patients serving as multiple sclerosis controls were treatment-naive. They had stable or active relapsing-remitting disease and fulfilled revised McDonald criteria.

This TCR was sampled from a human donor with multiple sclerosis. What was sequenced was CD8+ T cells from PBMCs. The chain links TRBV5-1 to TRBJ1-1; possibly TRBD1 for D (5 bases). CDR3 sequence: CASSFRVGFETEAFF. In DNA form, the CDR3 reads TGCGCCAGCAGCTTCAGGGTAGGGTTTGAGACTGAAGCTTTCTTT.